These 8 T cell receptor beta chains were all obtained from the same sample, sequenced in a study of a mutant IDH1 vaccine in newly diagnosed glioma. Assay used: immunoSEQ multiplex PCR; TCRdb lists only in-frame clones, some missing. The table lists 50,000 to 75,000 clones, about 80% of them singletons. Their antigens remain unidentified. As to time point: week 5, during vaccination. A 20-mer mutant IDH1 peptide at 300 ug was injected subcutaneously with topical imiquimod. The specimen was PBMCs, collected from a glioma patient whose treatment included an IDH1 peptide vaccine. The receptors originated from a woman aged 45-65 years with glioma.

The chain uses TRBV6-5 and TRBJ1-2; D is undetermined. This CDR3 is built from 13 residues. Trimming left V 2 bases short and J 6 bases short, with 10 bases between. Per the germline V gene, CDR1 is MNHEY and CDR2 is SVGAGI. The CDR3, as DNA: TGTGCCAGCAGTTACGCCCCACGGGATGGCTACACCTTC. It specifies CASSYAPRDGYTF.

V and J are TRBV18 and TRBJ1-3; D is perhaps TRBD1 (6 bases). The CDR3 loop spans 14 amino acids. V was cut by 2 bases and J by 4 bases, with 9 bases left in between. Germline CDR1 KGHSH, CDR2 LQKENI. Here the CDR3 DNA reads TGTGCCAGCTCACCAAACAGGGACGGAAACACCATATATTTT. Residues: CASSPNRDGNTIYF.

The chain carries TRBV5-6 and TRBJ2-7; TRBD1 matches at 9 bases. After removal of 3 bases from V and 2 bases from J, the junction contained 3 bases not matched to a gene. The CDR3 consists of 14 residues. Germline V gene data show CDR1 as SGHDT and CDR2 as YYEEEE. The CDR3 loop is CASSSGTGTYEQYF. The DNA for the CDR3 is TGTGCCAGCAGCTCCGGGACAGGGACCTACGAGCAGTACTTC.

The rearrangement uses TRBV4-2 and TRBJ2-5; maybe TRBD1 (5 bases). This CDR3 spans 13 amino acids. The germline gives CDR1 LGHNA, CDR2 YNFKEQ. The V end lost 2 bases, the J end lost 3 bases, and 7 bases lay between the germline ends. CDR3 DNA: TGTGCCAGCAGCCAAAACAGGAAAGAGACCCAGTACTTC. Its translation: CASSQNRKETQYF.

In nucleotides, the CDR3 is TGTGCCTGGAGCCAGGGACTTCTCGATGAGCAGTTCTTC. Protein: CAWSQGLLDEQFF. The rearrangement links TRBV30 to TRBJ2-1; tentatively, D is TRBD2 (6 bases). V dropped 3 bases and J dropped 8 bases, with 14 bases sitting between them. The CDR3 has 13 residues. Germline values: CDR1 GTSNPN, CDR2 SVGIG (reference sequence). Together with reference TRBV30 and TRBJ2-1, the CDR3 gives the full variable domain: SQTIHQWPATLVQPVGSPLSLECTVEGTSNPNLYWYRQAAGRGLQLLFYSVGIGQISSEVPQNLSASRPQDRQFILSSKKLLLSDSGFYLCAWSQGLLDEQFFGPGTRLTVL.

This clone was found once. This chain connects TRBV7-9 to TRBJ2-5; the D gene could be TRBD1 or TRBD2 (5 bases each). Germline values: CDR1 SEHNR, CDR2 FQNEAQ (reference sequence). There are 14 residues in the CDR3. Trimming pared 5 bases from V and 4 bases from J, leaving 14 bases between. The CDR3 protein is CASSPTRGGETQYF. In DNA, the CDR3 is TGTGCCAGCAGCCCCACTAGGGGTGGAGAGACCCAGTACTTC.

This clone was seen a single time. The gene calls are TRBV15 and TRBJ2-1; 11 positions match TRBD2. The CDR3 is made up of 15 amino acids. Germline-derived CDR1 and CDR2 are LNHNV and YYDKDF (reference sequence). Unmatched junction bases numbered 9, after V lost 5 bases and J lost 9 bases. The CDR3 loop reads CATSGSGGAMGEQFF. Written as DNA, the CDR3 is TGTGCCACCAGCGGTAGCGGGGGGGCCATGGGTGAGCAGTTCTTC.

This clone was counted a single time. This rearrangement joins TRBV19 to TRBJ1-2; TRBD1 matches at 9 bases. Germline CDR1 and CDR2: LNHDA and SQIVND (reference sequence). CDR3 length: 17 amino acids. Unmatched junction bases numbered 11, after V lost 2 bases and J lost 4 bases. In DNA form, the CDR3 reads TGTGCCAGTAGTATAATGGGACAGGGATCCTCTGTCTATGGCTACACCTTC. It is translated as CASSIMGQGSSVYGYTF.